The T cell receptor beta chain under discussion was sequenced for a study of blood T cells in healthy people across ages (dated by TCRdb to between 2014 and 2017). Concerning the study at large: In model experiments, template switching captured about one uniquely barcoded TCR beta cDNA molecule for every two T cells. Using deep sequencing normalized with unique cDNA molecular identifiers, the study measured how TCR beta repertoire diversity changes with age. Donors were grouped into four age groups: young (average 16 years), middle-aged (around 39), aged (roughly 67) and long-lived (around 82). To avoid experimental bias, donors of different ages were distributed randomly across sequencing lanes. Using the same blood draw, the study looked at two additional independent replicas of 1 million unique cDNA reads for two donors, one aged 18 to 30 and the other aged 80 or older.

A word on this clonotype: This receptor's antigen is unknown. Per-base qualities were not stored, and no clone one base away is much larger.

Systemically healthy Caucasian individuals from Russia, some 40 in total and aged about 6 to 100 years, were included as donors. Each donor gave about 11 milliliters of peripheral blood, drawn into EDTA-treated Vacutainer tubes. PBMCs were isolated by Ficoll-Paque density-gradient centrifugation, with at least 6 million obtained per sample. Total RNA was extracted from PBMCs with Trizol reagent, with at least 6 micrograms obtained per sample. For every donor, flow cytometry on a PBMC aliquot measured the percentage of naive CD45RAhigh/CD27high T cells. The library came from 5' RACE. The instrument was an Illumina HiSeq 2500. The second PCR ran for about 7 to 11 cycles and used a J-beta primer mix along with a sample-barcoded 5' primer. Each TCR beta cDNA molecule received a unique molecular identifier from a template-switch 5' adaptor carrying 12 random nucleotides. Each sample yielded at least 3 million CDR3-containing paired-end reads. All of the RNA was converted into first-strand cDNA using the Mint cDNA synthesis kit, with a TRBC-specific oligonucleotide serving as the primer. Following uracil-DNA glycosylase treatment, all cDNA underwent a first 18-cycle PCR with the universal primers M1SS and BC2_uni_R. The authors' analysis ran thus. Each sample was normalized by randomly selecting 1 million high-quality reads, each carrying a distinct molecular identifier. Instead of being binned into consensus sequences, reads that shared molecular identifiers were thrown out. MiTCR, set to a Q25 quality threshold and the strictest error-elimination algorithm, was used for CDR3 identification, clonotype clustering and error correction. A nonparametric unseen species model with Euler transformation was used to estimate lower-bound total TCR beta diversity. TCRdb handled the public reads itself, with Q25 trimming in fastp and clone calling in MiXCR, and kept productive beta chains. Rows with a matching CDR3 protein are joined into one entry that keeps the most common DNA and genes. These V and J calls derive from TCRdb rather than the authors' analysis. The sample data list 1.5 million to 2 million distinct CDR3 sequences, and around 50% of these were observed just once. The ten top clones hold approximately 2.1% of the sample.

From a lookup of the germline V gene (reference sequence), CDR1 and CDR2 are DFQATT and SNEGSKA. The CDR3 goes from the cysteine to the phenylalanine over 13 residues. Only CDR3 DNA is held: 39 bases, read in frame from base 1. A distance of 14 bases separates the germline ends of V and J, which lose 2 bases and 6 bases respectively. Broad study findings and their caveats: Total diversity estimates from one million sequenced T cells were considered lower bounds and underestimates. Observed TCR beta diversity per million T cells fell roughly linearly with age, and a significant reduction was already apparent by age about 38. A strong correlation was found between observed TCR beta diversity and the percentage of naive T cells measured by flow cytometry. Because donor CMV infection status was unknown, age-related changes in expanded clonotypes were potentially confounded. Compared with the aged group, the long-lived group had more naive CD4+ T cells, fewer expanded clones and increased TCR diversity, a pattern suggesting age selection. Conclusive comparison of naive and antigen-experienced compartments was prevented by the profiling of bulk unsorted PBMCs.

Material for sequencing was blood. This clonotype was obtained from a woman aged 40 to 55 in good health. The rearrangement combines TRBV20-1 with TRBJ2-7; a tentative D match to TRBD1 spans 6 bases. The sequence in DNA is TGCAGTGCTAGAAAGGACAGCCCCGGCGAGCAGTACTTC. This yields the protein CSARKDSPGEQYF.